This T cell receptor (beta chain) comes out of a study of T cell responses to AZD1222 COVID-19 vaccine. Overall study results and limits: In all cases, repertoires were sampled only after the peak T cell response. The study identified only a handful of AZD1222 recipients as seropositive at baseline.

Some clones are missing from TCRdb's copy, which holds only in-frame ones; the method was immunoSEQ multiplex PCR. The sample records about 140,000 clones, over 90% being singletons. On this clone itself: Its antigen is currently unknown.

Germline V gene lookup returns CDR1 SGHDT and CDR2 YYEEEE. The CDR3 contains 15 residues. V shed 3 bases, J shed 4 bases, and the junction held 7 bases outside the gene matches. The gene calls are TRBV5-6 and TRBJ1-5, with 7 bases matching TRBD1. This specimen was peripheral blood, taken on day 0 of AZD1222 vaccination. This TCR came from an adult in good health. CDR3 loop: CASSSEDRPNQPQHF. The CDR3 coding sequence is TGTGCCAGCAGCTCGGAGGACAGGCCTAATCAGCCCCAGCATTTT. Drawing the rest from reference TRBV5-6 and TRBJ1-5, the complete variable domain is DAGVTQSPTHLIKTRGQQVTLRCSPKSGHDTVSWYQQALGQGPQFIFQYYEEEERQRGNFPDRFSGHQFPNYSSELNVNALLLGDSALYLCASSSEDRPNQPQHFGDGTRLSIL.